This record concerns one T cell receptor (beta chain) sequence. Antigen unknown. The data derive from a study of shared clonotypes between healthy human individuals. Study-level points and caveats: Non-shared clonotypes had lower generation probabilities than clonotypes shared by all four sorted-subset donors. With several donors compared, roughly 5% of naive CD4 clonotypes were shared.

Trimming removed 3 bases from V and 7 bases from J, with 13 bases in between. Germline-derived CDR1 and CDR2 are GTSNPN and SVGIG (reference sequence). The CDR3 is 13 residues long. Researchers partitioned CD4+ cells into CD45RA+ naive and CD45RA-negative memory subsets. Using immunoSEQ multiplex PCR, the repertoire was profiled, and TCRdb retains in-frame clones only, with some absent. The sample contains some 790,000 clones, 72% of which appear only once. V and J are TRBV30 and TRBJ2-1, with a possible D match to TRBD2 (6 bases). This receptor was taken from a woman younger than 45 in good health. The sample was memory CD4+ T cells sorted from blood. Subset of the sample: CD45RA-negative fraction. CDR3 sequence reads: CAWRKGTLNEQFF. The CDR3 DNA is TGTGCCTGGAGAAAGGGGACTCTGAATGAGCAGTTCTTC.